This entry concerns a single T cell receptor (beta chain). The antigen remains undetermined. The data originate from a study of T cell responses to AZD1222 COVID-19 vaccine. About the research overall: Samples with a second dose at about 4 or about 12 weeks were pooled together.

Here immunoSEQ multiplex PCR was the method, and the copy in TCRdb shows in-frame clones only, minus some. The sample has approximately 170,000 clones, approximately 90% seen once. Whole-study findings and limits: Clonal diversity was possibly underestimated, and white British individuals and females predominated among donors.

The sample was peripheral blood, taken on day 0 of AZD1222 vaccination. This sequence was found in an adult in good health.

The CDR3 DNA sequence: TGCGCCAGCAGCGCCGGACAGGGACTCTACGAGCAGTACTTC. It codes for CASSAGQGLYEQYF. The rearrangement uses TRBV5-1 and TRBJ2-7; 8 bases are shared with TRBD1. The germline V gene has CDR1 SGHRS and CDR2 YFSETQ. The CDR3 is 14 amino acids. The V segment lost 4 bases and the J segment 3 bases; nucleotides outside the gene matches: 6. The whole variable domain, filled in from reference TRBV5-1 and TRBJ2-7, reads KAGVTQTPRYLIKTRGQQVTLSCSPISGHRSVSWYQQTPGQGLQFLFEYFSETQRNKGNFPGRFSGRQFSNSRSEMNVSTLELGDSALYLCASSAGQGLYEQYFGPGTRLTVT.